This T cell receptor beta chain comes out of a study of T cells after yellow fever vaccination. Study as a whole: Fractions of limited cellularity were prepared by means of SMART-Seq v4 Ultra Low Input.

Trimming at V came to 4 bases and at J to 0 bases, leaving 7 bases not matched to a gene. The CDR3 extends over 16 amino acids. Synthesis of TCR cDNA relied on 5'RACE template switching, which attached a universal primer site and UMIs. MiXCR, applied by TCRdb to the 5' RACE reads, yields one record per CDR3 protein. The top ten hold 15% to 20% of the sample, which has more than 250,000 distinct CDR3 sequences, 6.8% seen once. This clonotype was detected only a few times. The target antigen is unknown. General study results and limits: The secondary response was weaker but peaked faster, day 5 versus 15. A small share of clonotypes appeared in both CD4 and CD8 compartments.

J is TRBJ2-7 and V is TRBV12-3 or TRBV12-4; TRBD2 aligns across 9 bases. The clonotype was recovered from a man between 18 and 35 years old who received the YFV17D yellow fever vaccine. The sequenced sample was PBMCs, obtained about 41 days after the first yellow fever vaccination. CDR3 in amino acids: CASSSLSGGSSYEQYF. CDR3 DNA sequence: TGTGCCAGCAGTTCCCTTAGCGGGGGAAGCTCCTACGAGCAGTACTTC.